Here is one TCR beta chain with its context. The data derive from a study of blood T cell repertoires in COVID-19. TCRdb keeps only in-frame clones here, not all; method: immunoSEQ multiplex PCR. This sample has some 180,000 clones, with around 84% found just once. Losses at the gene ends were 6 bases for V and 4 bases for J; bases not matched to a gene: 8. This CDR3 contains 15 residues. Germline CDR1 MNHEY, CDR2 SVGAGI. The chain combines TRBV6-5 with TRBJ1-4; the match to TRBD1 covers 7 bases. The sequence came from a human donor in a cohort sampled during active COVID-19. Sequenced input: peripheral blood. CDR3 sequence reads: CASRTGQAGNEKLFF. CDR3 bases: TGTGCCAGCAGGACAGGGCAGGCGGGTAATGAAAAACTGTTTTTT.